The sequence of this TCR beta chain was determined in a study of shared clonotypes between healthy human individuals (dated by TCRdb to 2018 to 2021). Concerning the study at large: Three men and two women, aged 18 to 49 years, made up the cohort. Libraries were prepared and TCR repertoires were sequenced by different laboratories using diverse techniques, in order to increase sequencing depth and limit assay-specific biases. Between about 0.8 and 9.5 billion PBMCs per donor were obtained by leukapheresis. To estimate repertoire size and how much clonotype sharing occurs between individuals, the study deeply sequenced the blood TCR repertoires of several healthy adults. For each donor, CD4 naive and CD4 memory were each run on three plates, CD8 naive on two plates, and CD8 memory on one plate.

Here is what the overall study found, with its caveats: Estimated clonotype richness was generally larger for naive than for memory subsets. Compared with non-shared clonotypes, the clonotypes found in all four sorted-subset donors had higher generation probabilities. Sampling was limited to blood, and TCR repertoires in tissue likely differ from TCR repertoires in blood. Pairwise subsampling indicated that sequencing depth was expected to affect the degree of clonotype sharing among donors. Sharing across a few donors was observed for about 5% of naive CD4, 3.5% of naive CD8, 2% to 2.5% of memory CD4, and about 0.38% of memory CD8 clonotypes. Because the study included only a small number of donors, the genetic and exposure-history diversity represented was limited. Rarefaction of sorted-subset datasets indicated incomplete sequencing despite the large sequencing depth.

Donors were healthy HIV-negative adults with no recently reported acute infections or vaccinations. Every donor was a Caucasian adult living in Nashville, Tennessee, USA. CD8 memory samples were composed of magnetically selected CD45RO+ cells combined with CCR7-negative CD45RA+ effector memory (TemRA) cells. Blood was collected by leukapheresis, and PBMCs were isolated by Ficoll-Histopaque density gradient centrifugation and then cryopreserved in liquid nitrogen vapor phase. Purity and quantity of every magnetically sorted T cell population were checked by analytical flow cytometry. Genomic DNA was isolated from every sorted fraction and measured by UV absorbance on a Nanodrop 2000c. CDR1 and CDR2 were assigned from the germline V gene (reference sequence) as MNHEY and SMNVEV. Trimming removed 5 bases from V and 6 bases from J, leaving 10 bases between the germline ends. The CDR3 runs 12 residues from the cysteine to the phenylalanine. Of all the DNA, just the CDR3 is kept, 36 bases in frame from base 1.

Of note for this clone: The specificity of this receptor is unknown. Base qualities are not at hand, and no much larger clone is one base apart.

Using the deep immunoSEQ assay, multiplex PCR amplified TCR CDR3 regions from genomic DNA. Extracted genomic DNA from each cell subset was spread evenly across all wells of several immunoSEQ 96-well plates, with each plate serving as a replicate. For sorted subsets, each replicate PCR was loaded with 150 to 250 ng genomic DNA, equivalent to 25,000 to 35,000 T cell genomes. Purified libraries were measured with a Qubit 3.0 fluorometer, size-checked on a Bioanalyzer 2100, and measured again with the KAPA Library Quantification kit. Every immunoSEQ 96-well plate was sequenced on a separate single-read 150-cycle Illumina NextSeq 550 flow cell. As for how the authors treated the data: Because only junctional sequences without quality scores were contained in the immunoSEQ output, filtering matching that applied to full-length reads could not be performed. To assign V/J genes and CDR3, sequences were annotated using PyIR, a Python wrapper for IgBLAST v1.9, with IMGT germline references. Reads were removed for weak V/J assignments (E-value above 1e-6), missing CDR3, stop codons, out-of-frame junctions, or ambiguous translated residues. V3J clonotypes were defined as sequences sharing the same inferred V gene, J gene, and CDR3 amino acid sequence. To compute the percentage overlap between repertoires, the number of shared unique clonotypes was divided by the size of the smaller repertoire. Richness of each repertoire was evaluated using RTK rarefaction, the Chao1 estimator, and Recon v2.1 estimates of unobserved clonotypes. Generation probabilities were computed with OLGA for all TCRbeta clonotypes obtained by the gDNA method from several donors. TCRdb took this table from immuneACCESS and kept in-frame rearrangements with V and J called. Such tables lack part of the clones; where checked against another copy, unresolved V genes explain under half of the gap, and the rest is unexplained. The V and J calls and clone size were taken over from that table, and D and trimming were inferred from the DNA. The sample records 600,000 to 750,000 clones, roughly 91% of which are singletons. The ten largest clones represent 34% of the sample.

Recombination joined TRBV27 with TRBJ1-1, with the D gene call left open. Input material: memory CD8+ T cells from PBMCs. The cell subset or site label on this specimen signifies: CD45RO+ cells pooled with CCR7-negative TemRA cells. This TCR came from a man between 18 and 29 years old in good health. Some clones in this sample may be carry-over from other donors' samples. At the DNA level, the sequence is TGTGCCAGCAGTCATAGTGGCGCTGAAGCTTTCTTT. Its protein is CASSHSGAEAFF.